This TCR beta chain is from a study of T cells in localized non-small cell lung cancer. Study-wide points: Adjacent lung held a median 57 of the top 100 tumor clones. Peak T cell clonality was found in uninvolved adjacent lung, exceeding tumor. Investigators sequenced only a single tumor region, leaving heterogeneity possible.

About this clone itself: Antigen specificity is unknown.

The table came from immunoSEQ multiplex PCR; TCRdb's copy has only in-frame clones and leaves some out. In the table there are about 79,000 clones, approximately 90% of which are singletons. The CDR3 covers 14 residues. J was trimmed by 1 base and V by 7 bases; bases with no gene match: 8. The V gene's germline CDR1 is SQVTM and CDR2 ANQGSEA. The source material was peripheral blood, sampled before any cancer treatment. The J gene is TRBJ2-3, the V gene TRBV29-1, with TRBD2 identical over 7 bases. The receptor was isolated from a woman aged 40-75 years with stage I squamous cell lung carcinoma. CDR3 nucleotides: TGCAGCGGAGAAGCGGGGTCTGGCACAGATACGCAGTATTTT. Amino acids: CSGEAGSGTDTQYF.